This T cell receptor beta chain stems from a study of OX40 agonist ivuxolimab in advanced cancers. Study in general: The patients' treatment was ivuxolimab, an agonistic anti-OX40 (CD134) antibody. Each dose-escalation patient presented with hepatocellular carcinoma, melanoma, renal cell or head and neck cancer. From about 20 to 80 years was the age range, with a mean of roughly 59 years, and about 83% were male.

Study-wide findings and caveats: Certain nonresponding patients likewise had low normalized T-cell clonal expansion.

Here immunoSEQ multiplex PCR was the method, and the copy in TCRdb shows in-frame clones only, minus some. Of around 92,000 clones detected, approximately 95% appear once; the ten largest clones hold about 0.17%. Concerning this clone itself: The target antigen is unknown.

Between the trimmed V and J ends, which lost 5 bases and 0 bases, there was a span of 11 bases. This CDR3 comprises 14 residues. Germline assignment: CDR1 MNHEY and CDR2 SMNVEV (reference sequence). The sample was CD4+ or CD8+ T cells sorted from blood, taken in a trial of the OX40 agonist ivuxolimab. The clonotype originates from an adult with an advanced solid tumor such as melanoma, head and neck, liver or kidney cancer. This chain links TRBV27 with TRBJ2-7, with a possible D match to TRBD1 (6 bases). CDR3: CASSTYRASYEQYF. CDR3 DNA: TGTGCCAGCAGTACCTACAGGGCCTCCTACGAGCAGTACTTC.